This T cell receptor beta chain is drawn from a study of blood T cell repertoires in COVID-19. Study background: COVID-19 samples collected from the United States, Italy and Spain covered acute and convalescent phases. PBMCs, B-cell-depleted T cells, or T cells were the source of the cDNA or gDNA that made up the material.

V trimming: 6 bases; J trimming: 7 bases; junction bases outside the gene matches: 15. CDR3 length: 15 amino acids. Germline V CDR1 and CDR2: MNHEY, SMNVEV (reference sequence). Original data processing: Reference gene primer amplification in the assay estimated nucleated cell counts. Clones were read by immunoSEQ multiplex PCR, and TCRdb kept only the in-frame ones, dropping some. That table is the source of V, J and clone size, and D and trimming were worked out from the DNA. Among 50,000 to 75,000 clones listed, about 92% were seen once. The sequenced sample was peripheral blood. The rearrangement uses TRBV27 and TRBJ2-7; 7 bases are a match to TRBD2. The sequence was obtained from a man aged 50-59 years with active COVID-19. In DNA form, the CDR3 reads TGTGCCAGCAGCTTCAGCGCTGGGAGGGCCGGGGAGCAGTACTTC. Translation gives CASSFSAGRAGEQYF.